This TCR beta chain originates from a study of cytomegalovirus exposure and HLA in healthy donors (TCRdb year 2017). Regarding the study in general: In an earlier analysis of 450 to 750 of the donors, under 300 Gb of sequence data and 120 million or so unique TCR beta sequences from some 170 million T cells were reported. The number of typed donors differed by locus: 629-630 for A, B, C, DRB1 and DQB1; roughly 510 for DQA1; about 600 for DPA1; and some 430 for DPB1. An early release covering 500 to 750 HLA-typed donors comprised about 290 gigabases of sequencing data and roughly 85 million unique TCR sequences. The study profiled the T cell repertoires of more than 500 subjects by immunosequencing and related them to cytomegalovirus serostatus. All discovery cohort repertoires had been generated on a single sequencing platform. To predict cytomegalovirus infection status, the study brought together high-throughput TCR immunosequencing, statistical association of individual TCRs with disease status, and machine learning. In a later genetic analysis, genome-wide SNP genotypes for about 65% of the roughly 670 donors were used, and that subset was treated as a discovery cohort. A later analysis re-analyzed previously published TCR beta repertoires from several hundred donors and added high-resolution HLA genotyping to study TCR occurrence patterns. Rather than using new phenotypic data, the later analysis identified candidate immune exposures from TCR beta sequences and from how often those sequences occurred across donors. Donor age, sex, ethnicity and CMV serostatus were compiled alongside the repertoire data. A handful of DR-DQ haplotypes were treated as single units for association and clustering because of strong linkage in the cohort. An earlier analysis of some 500 of the donors used high-throughput TCR beta sequencing to judge whether each TCR beta V gene segment behaved as functional or pseudogenic. Of the roughly 400 genotyped donors, less than 90% were placed in the genetic ancestry cluster associated with self-reported Caucasian donors. Among a few hundred genotyped donors of the cohort, an average of approximately 240,000 unique TCR beta nucleotide sequences were sequenced per donor, around 20% of them non-productive. A separate validation cohort of approximately 120 different subjects was used in addition to the roughly 670-subject first cohort. The study aimed to test whether cataloging public T cell receptors could reveal signatures of past pathogen exposure. Class I and class II HLA loci were covered by the typing at four-digit resolution.

The cohort was made up of about 610 healthy bone marrow donors. All cohort members were sampled while nominally healthy, although unrecorded immune exposures were likely present. The donor tested CMV seropositive and was one of the 289 seropositive cohort members. A peripheral blood sample was provided by each donor, and peripheral blood mononuclear cells were used for TCR beta sequencing. The Qiagen DNeasy Blood Extraction Kit was used to extract genomic DNA from the blood cell samples. V and J are truncated by 4 bases and 6 bases respectively, leaving an intervening sequence of 13 bases. From the cysteine through the phenylalanine, the CDR3 covers 14 amino acids. The retained sequence is limited to the CDR3, 42 bases, with the frame set at the first base. From a lookup of the germline V gene, CDR1 and CDR2 are SGDLS and YYNGEE. Details on this clone: The antigen this receptor binds is unknown. No qualities accompany the bases; no much larger clone lies one base away.

Libraries came from the immunoSEQ multiplex PCR assay. For the multiplex PCR, a mixture combining 60 forward primers for TCR Vbeta segments and 13 reverse primers for TCR Jbeta segments was used. The CDR3 region of rearranged TCR beta genes was amplified from genomic DNA with a multiplex PCR assay. The Illumina HiSeq System was used to sequence the amplified TCR beta libraries as 87-base-pair reads. Per the original workflow: In a later analysis, about 80 million unique TCR beta chains were counted across the 650 to 700 repertoires, and around 10 million of these chains were shared by at least two donors. A nearest-neighbor algorithm error-corrected the raw reads and collapsed the reads into unique sequences, merging closely related sequences to remove PCR and sequencing errors. To assign V, D and J gene segments, CDR3 sequences were aligned to IMGT reference sequences. For a sequence to be retained, a match of at least six nucleotides was required to both a V gene segment and a J gene segment. A rearrangement counted as productive if the CDR3 had no stop codons and remained in frame with V and J, and every other rearrangement counted as non-productive. Following IMGT convention, CDR3 was defined as the stretch from the second conserved V-encoded cysteine up to the conserved J-encoded phenylalanine. The earlier analysis of about 590 of the donors excluded sequences that lacked an unambiguous match to a single V gene segment. An earlier analysis of 500 to 600 of the donors classified V segments as functional when productive rearrangements were above 56.7% and as segregating when the standard deviation between donors was above 5%. A statistical classification framework was built for diagnosing cytomegalovirus status from the catalog of TCR beta chain sequences. In a later analysis, V and J genes were assigned by comparing TCR nucleotide sequences against IMGT/GENE-DB human TR gene sequences. In a later analysis, CDR3 sequences and most-parsimonious VDJ recombination scenarios were assigned using the TCRdist pipeline. In a later analysis, each TCR beta chain was defined by its CDR3 amino acid sequence together with its V-gene family, and reads without a unique V-gene family were excluded. In a later analysis, 550 to 650 highly shared, low-generation-probability nucleotide sequences were removed to address suspected cross-contamination and a sequencing artifact. For each public chain, a later analysis derived a clonal expansion index from normalized ranks of inferred template counts within each repertoire. In a later analysis, generation probabilities were computed using a VDJ recombination model fitted to out-of-frame rearrangements, and the results were checked against IGoR. In a later analysis, TCR-TCR, TCR-HLA and TCR-CMV co-occurrence was scored with hypergeometric tests, and a repertoire-size bias correction was applied to TCR pairs. In a later analysis, false discovery rates were estimated by permuting HLA or CMV assignments 20 times. In a later analysis, co-occurring TCRs were grouped using DBSCAN, and TCRdist sequence similarity was added for clustering within HLA-allele-positive subsets. Repertoires with fewer than 30,000 or more than 120,000 public chains were left out of co-occurrence clustering, as were about 5 repertoires with anomalous nucleotide sharing. TCRdb obtained this table from immuneACCESS and retained in-frame rearrangements with V and J assigned. These tables miss some clones; where compared with another copy, unresolved V genes account for less than half of the shortfall, and the remainder is unexplained. The DNA gave D and trimming, while V, J and clone size come from that table. A total of 150,000 or so clones appear in this sample, roughly three quarters of them only once. 9.5% to 15% of the sample rests with the top ten.

General conclusions and limits of the study: When HLA alleles, especially DR and DQ, strongly co-occurred, attributing TCR associations to individual alleles was difficult. The sequencing pipeline was judged likely to have produced a cluster of highly shared sequence variants as a technical artifact. Sequencing depth was assumed to be roughly uniform across donors in the presence/absence analyses, though that assumption may not hold. According to a later analysis, parvovirus B19, influenza, CMV and Epstein-Barr virus appeared linked to several top co-occurrence clusters. In a later analysis, around 17,000 TCR beta sequences were associated with specific HLA alleles at a false discovery rate of 0.05. Immune exposure information for the cohort was limited to CMV serostatus. In a later genetic analysis, fewer N-insertions in productive TCRs were reported among donors in an Asian-associated ancestry cluster than the 666-donor mean. A further reported finding was that TCR beta sequences accurately predicted the HLA-A and HLA-B alleles for most subjects in the first cohort. An earlier analysis of 450 to 750 of the donors showed that most TCR beta V segments appeared in productive rearrangements either about 87% or about 30% of the time, which broadly matched IMGT annotations. In a later genetic analysis, a missense DCLRE1C variant was associated with V-gene and J-gene trimming of TCR beta chains, and the association was replicated in an independent cohort. The authors suggested that the approach could potentially be extended to other disease states and immunological phenotypes. Correlated functional status among segregating V segments might be attributable to linkage disequilibrium, but an unknown experimental factor could not be ruled out. Across donors, most TCR sequences were observed very rarely, whereas some public TCRs were present in many individuals. Some IMGT-functional V segments, including TRBV6-2 and TRBV6-3, could not be told apart with the 87-base-pair reads, so those segments were excluded. A later analysis found that most CMV-associated TCR beta chains appeared HLA-restricted, with HLA associations seemingly driven largely by CMV exposure. Because counts were too low, approximately 18 rarely observed V segments, including chromosome 9 orphons, were excluded from the earlier analysis of 587 of the donors. In the study, around 150 TCR beta chains were listed as associated with cytomegalovirus. In a later analysis, HLA-associated TCR beta chains showed more clonal expansion and lower generation probabilities than non-associated chains that were equally common. Three of the identified cytomegalovirus-associated TCR beta chains were confirmed in vitro to be specific for cytomegalovirus antigens. The classifier was reported to diagnose cytomegalovirus status with high specificity and sensitivity in both the original and validation cohorts. According to a later analysis, TCR association rates differed among HLA loci, with DRB1 alleles showing the most associated TCRs and HLA-C alleles showing the fewest. This cohort had only TCR beta chains sequenced, and the lack of alpha or paired-chain data limited which features could be detected. Because HLA typing was unavailable for some donors at each locus, only the typed subset was used in association tests.

The chain was built from TRBV9 and TRBJ1-4; no D gene is confidently identified. The material sequenced was PBMCs. This TCR was recovered from a man aged 25-40 years in good health and CMV-seropositive. The CDR3 in this case is CASSPLSRDEKLFF. The nucleotide sequence reads TGTGCCAGCAGCCCCCTGTCCCGGGATGAAAAACTGTTTTTT.